This TCR beta chain was recorded in a study of blood T cell repertoires in COVID-19. Original processing methods: Amplifying reference gene primers gave estimates of nucleated cell counts. Generated by immunoSEQ multiplex PCR, the TCRdb table keeps only in-frame clones and is missing some. V and J calls and clone size are those listed in that table; D and trimming were worked out from the DNA. The table has about 150,000 clones, approximately 88% seen once. Trimming removed 8 bases from V and 5 bases from J; junction bases left unmatched: 13. This CDR3 has 16 amino acids. The germline V gene encodes CDR1 MDHEN and CDR2 SYDVKM.

The chain employs TRBV28 and TRBJ2-5, with 11 bases lining up with TRBD2. This TCR was recovered from a man between 65 and 79 years old with acute or convalescent COVID-19. The source material was peripheral blood. CDR3 sequence: CASQFYSGGARETQYF. CDR3 coding DNA: TGTGCCAGCCAATTTTATAGCGGGGGGGCACGGGAGACCCAGTACTTC.